These 30 T cell receptor beta chains were sequenced from one sample in a study of blood T cell repertoires in COVID-19. Libraries were prepared by immunoSEQ multiplex PCR; TCRdb keeps only in-frame clonotypes and omits some of them. In the table there are about 670,000 clones, approximately 90% of which are singletons. Sequences were obtained from peripheral blood. These receptors all come from a woman aged 18-30 years with acute or convalescent COVID-19.

The V gene is TRBV4-2, the J gene TRBJ1-1; D possibly corresponds to TRBD1 (5 bases). The germline CDR1 and CDR2 sequences are LGHNA and YNFKEQ. The CDR3 length is 14 residues. V lost 4 bases to trimming and J lost 3 bases, with 12 bases between them. DNA for the CDR3: TGTGCCAGCAGCCGAAGGGGATTGGACACTGAAGCTTTCTTT. The encoded protein is CASSRRGLDTEAFF.

This chain links TRBV15 with TRBJ1-6, with a weak D call TRBD1 (5 bases). Germline V gene data show CDR1 as LNHNV and CDR2 as YYDKDF (reference sequence). V lost 1 base to trimming and J lost 9 bases, with 16 bases between them. The length of the CDR3 is 16 residues. This chain's CDR3 is CATSRGGGPTGSPLHF. The CDR3 nucleotides are TGTGCCACCAGCAGAGGCGGGGGTCCCACCGGTTCACCCCTCCACTTT.

The rearrangement links TRBV21-1 to TRBJ2-7; the table assigns TRBD1, which was not confirmed against the DNA. TRBV21-1 is a pseudogene. This CDR3 contains 14 residues. CDR3 region: CASRIRGQYNEQYF. The DNA for the CDR3 is TGTGCCAGCAGGATTAGAGGACAATACAACGAGCAGTACTTC.

This clone was seen a handful of times. The chain carries TRBV25-1 and TRBJ1-2; TRBD1 aligns across 7 bases. Germline CDR1 reads MGHDK; CDR2 reads SYGVNS. The CDR3 consists of 15 residues. After removal of 4 bases from V and 2 bases from J, the junction contained 7 bases not matched to a gene. The CDR3, as DNA: TGTGCCAGCAGTGCATCGGACAGGCAGAACTATGGCTACACCTTC. It yields the protein CASSASDRQNYGYTF.

The rearrangement links TRBV12-3 or TRBV12-4 to TRBJ1-2; D unresolved. With 3 bases removed from V and 6 bases from J, the gap between germline ends came to 8 bases. The CDR3 consists of 12 residues. The CDR3 loop is CASSLDLDGYTF. The CDR3 DNA reads as TGTGCCAGCAGTTTGGACTTAGATGGCTACACCTTC.

The chain uses TRBV3-1 (or the pseudogene TRBV3-2) and TRBJ2-7; 7 bases line up with TRBD1. The CDR3 sequence is 22 residues long. The germline V gene encodes CDR1 LGHDT and CDR2 YNNKEL (reference sequence). V shed 1 base, J shed 1 base, and the junction held 25 bases outside the gene matches. The CDR3 sequence: CASSQVTLHTQVDRALSYEQYF. CDR3 DNA: TGTGCCAGCAGCCAAGTTACCCTCCATACCCAAGTTGACAGGGCCCTTTCCTACGAGCAGTACTTC.

CDR3 DNA: TGTGCCATCAGTGAGTCCGGGACAGGGCCCGGAAACACCATATATTTT. This sequence encodes CAISESGTGPGNTIYF. The genes are TRBV10-3 and TRBJ1-3, with 9 nucleotides matching TRBD1. The CDR3 has 16 residues. The trim removed 0 bases at V and 4 bases at J, leaving 4 bases unmatched. Per germline, CDR1 ENHRY and CDR2 SYGVKD.

CDR3 protein: CASKPLGDSRSYTF. The CDR3 DNA follows: TGCGCCAGCAAGCCCCTTGGGGACTCGAGGAGCTACACCTTC. This chain joins TRBV5-1 and TRBJ1-2; a weak D match, TRBD1 (5 bases). The CDR3 sequence is 14 residues long. CDR1 is SGHRS and CDR2 is YFSETQ in the germline V gene. The V end was cut by 6 bases, the J end by 9 bases, with 21 bases between.

This chain links TRBV6-6 with TRBJ2-7, with 10 nucleotides matching TRBD1. Per germline, CDR1 MNHNY and CDR2 SVGAGI (reference sequence). The CDR3 has 13 residues. V lost 7 bases to trimming and J lost 7 bases; unmatched junction nucleotides: 7. CDR3 region: CASTGTGVLEQYF. The CDR3 DNA follows: TGTGCCAGCACCGGGACAGGGGTGTTGGAGCAGTACTTC.

The V and J genes are TRBV29-1 and TRBJ1-6; TRBD1 might be the D (6 bases). The CDR3 loop spans 13 amino acids. Trimming removed 5 bases from V and 6 bases from J, with 11 bases in between. CDR1 SQVTM and CDR2 ANQGSEA come from the germline V gene. DNA of the CDR3: TGCAGCGTTTCCACAGGGCCTAATTCACCCCTCCACTTT. Translated: CSVSTGPNSPLHF.

Here the CDR3 reads CASSGDRGPLYEQYF. The CDR3, as DNA: TGTGCCAGCAGCGGGGACAGGGGTCCCCTCTACGAGCAGTACTTC. The rearrangement uses TRBV5-4 and TRBJ2-7, with 10 positions matching TRBD1. This CDR3 is 15 amino acids long. J gave up 3 bases and V 4 bases, and 7 bases lay outside the gene matches. The germline V gene encodes CDR1 SGHNT and CDR2 YYREEE (reference sequence).

Here the CDR3 reads CATSRRETQYF. The DNA of the CDR3 is TGTGCCACCAGCAGGCGTGAGACCCAGTACTTC. The V and J genes are TRBV15 and TRBJ2-5; D unclear. V was pared by 3 bases and J by 5 bases, with 4 bases between. This CDR3 spans 11 amino acids. Germline-derived CDR1 and CDR2 are LNHNV and YYDKDF (reference sequence).

This CDR3 is CATSSRNRGLDGYEQYF. The CDR3 DNA is TGTGCCACCAGCTCTCGAAACAGGGGACTGGATGGCTACGAGCAGTACTTC. This chain links TRBV15 with TRBJ2-7, with D perhaps matching TRBD1 (7 bases). There are 17 residues in the CDR3. V was trimmed by 5 bases and J by 3 bases, leaving 23 bases between them. Germline V lookup: CDR1 LNHNV, CDR2 YYDKDF (reference sequence). Full variable domain (missing parts from reference TRBV15 and TRBJ2-7): DAMVIQNPRYQVTQFGKPVTLSCSQTLNHNVMYWYQQKSSQAPKLLFHYYDKDFNNEADTPDNFQSRRPNTSFCFLDIRSPGLGDTAMYLCATSSRNRGLDGYEQYFGPGTRLTVT.

The chain recombines TRBV9 with TRBJ1-6; D may be TRBD1 (5 bases). Trimming took off 3 bases at V and 0 bases at J, with 10 bases between the two ends. Germline assignment: CDR1 SGDLS and CDR2 YYNGEE. CDR3 length: 16 residues. In DNA form, the CDR3 reads TGTGCCAGCAGCGAACAGGCCAGCTCCTATAATTCACCCCTCCACTTT. Amino acid sequence: CASSEQASSYNSPLHF.

The gene calls are TRBV7-9 and TRBJ2-7; weak D call: TRBD1 (5 bases). The CDR3 spans 15 residues. Germline CDR1 is SEHNR and CDR2 is FQNEAQ (reference sequence). The V end lost 5 bases, the J end lost 0 bases, and 14 bases lay between the germline ends. CDR3 in amino acids: CASSPGQSLSYEQYF. The CDR3 DNA is TGTGCCAGCAGCCCTGGACAAAGTCTCTCCTACGAGCAGTACTTC.

The CDR3 DNA sequence: TGTGCCAGCAGCTTAGGCGTGACTGGCGTAAATGGCTACACCTTC. Its protein is CASSLGVTGVNGYTF. V and J are TRBV13 and TRBJ1-2, with no clear D. This CDR3 region has 15 residues. Deletions cut 0 bases from V and 6 bases from J, with 14 bases between. Germline assignment: CDR1 PRHDT and CDR2 FYEKMQ (reference sequence).

The rearrangement links TRBV7-9 to TRBJ1-2, with 9 bases fitting TRBD1. The CDR3 sequence is 16 residues long. Trimming cost V 10 bases and J 3 bases; bases outside gene matches: 15. Germline-derived CDR1 and CDR2 are SEHNR and FQNEAQ (reference sequence). This CDR3 reads CAIGGTGTLVDYGYTF. CDR3 DNA: TGTGCCATCGGGGGGACAGGGACTCTGGTCGACTATGGCTACACCTTC.

The chain recombines TRBV11-3 with TRBJ2-2; 7 bases agree with TRBD2. V trimming: 3 bases; J trimming: 7 bases; junction bases outside the gene matches: 8. The V gene's germline CDR1 is SGHNT and CDR2 YENEEA. The CDR3 spans 15 residues. The CDR3 region is CASSFLRGVGGELFF. In nucleotides, the CDR3 is TGTGCCAGCAGCTTTCTTCGGGGGGTAGGCGGGGAGCTGTTTTTT.

The chain joins TRBV24-1 to TRBJ2-2; perhaps TRBD2 as D (5 bases). Germline CDR1 KGHDR, CDR2 SFDVKD. Deletions cut 6 bases from V and 5 bases from J, with 9 bases between. The CDR3 consists of 13 residues. DNA of the CDR3: TGTGCCACCAGTACGAGGGTAACCGGGGAGCTGTTTTTT. Its translation is CATSTRVTGELFF.

The gene calls are TRBV5-1 and TRBJ2-3, with 9 positions matching TRBD2. Germline assignment: CDR1 SGHRS and CDR2 YFSETQ. This CDR3 has 15 residues. The V gene end was trimmed by 4 bases and the J gene end by 2 bases; junction bases not matched to a gene: 5. The CDR3: CASSPLAGLTDTQYF. The CDR3 DNA sequence: TGCGCCAGCAGCCCTCTAGCGGGGCTCACAGATACGCAGTATTTT.

The chain has TRBV5-1 and TRBJ1-2, with 8 bases matching TRBD1. Trimming cost V 4 bases and J 5 bases; bases outside gene matches: 13. The CDR3 is made up of 16 amino acids. Germline CDR1 reads SGHRS; CDR2 reads YFSETQ. The CDR3 region has the DNA TGCGCCAGCAGCCCCGGGGACAGGCGTGCCCCTTATGGCTACACCTTC. Its translation is CASSPGDRRAPYGYTF.

This sequence joins TRBV12-3 or TRBV12-4 and TRBJ1-1; no clear D gene. The CDR3 runs to 12 residues. V was pared by 8 bases and J by 10 bases, with 17 bases between. In DNA form, the CDR3 reads TGTGCCAGCTCTAAGGCGGGCGGAGGAGCTTTCTTT. Protein sequence: CASSKAGGGAFF.

The V gene is TRBV2, the J gene TRBJ2-2; 9 bases map to TRBD1. The CDR3 consists of 15 residues. V was clipped by 8 bases and J by 6 bases; unmatched bases: 10. In germline, CDR1 is SNHLY, CDR2 FYNNEI. In nucleotides, the CDR3 is TGTGCCAGCCTTGGAAGACAGGGGGGCCCCGGGGAGCTGTTTTTT. It encodes CASLGRQGGPGELFF.

The chain has TRBV21-1 and TRBJ2-7; the table's D call TRBD1 went unverified against the DNA. TRBV21-1 is a pseudogene segment. The CDR3 loop spans 16 amino acids. The CDR3 DNA follows: TGTGCCAGCAGCAAAGCCTCGGCAGGGATCCTTCTCGAGCAGTACTTC. Its translation: CASSKASAGILLEQYF.

Only one count was recorded for this clone. This sample also contains other DNA sequences that code for the same CDR3. The chain joins TRBV5-1 to TRBJ2-3, with 7 nucleotides matching TRBD1. This CDR3 spans 15 amino acids. CDR1 is SGHRS and CDR2 is YFSETQ in the germline V gene. J gave up 0 bases and V 4 bases, and 5 bases lay outside the gene matches. CDR3 amino acids: CASSLDRASTDTQYF. DNA for the CDR3: TGCGCCAGCAGCCTAGACAGGGCGAGCACAGATACGCAGTATTTT.

V and J are TRBV5-4 and TRBJ1-2; 7 bases map to TRBD1. V lost 4 bases and J lost 8; bases outside the gene matches: 11. CDR3 length equals 14 residues. CDR1 and CDR2 from the germline V gene are SGHNT and YYREEE (reference sequence). In nucleotides, the CDR3 is TGTGCCAGCAGCGGTACGACAGGGCTCGGCGGCTACACCTTC. Its translation: CASSGTTGLGGYTF.

As for this clone: This may arise from a read error, as a much more abundant clone is one base away. The chain links TRBV7-9 to TRBJ2-7; 10 bases align to TRBD1. Trimming at V came to 6 bases and at J to 3 bases, leaving 5 bases not matched to a gene. This CDR3 is built from 14 residues. Germline V gene lookup returns CDR1 SEHNR and CDR2 FQNEAQ (reference sequence). Here the CDR3 reads CASSSGTGDYEQYF. The CDR3 DNA sequence: TGTGCCAGCAGTTCCGGGACAGGGGACTACGAGCAGTACTTC. The whole variable domain, remainder taken from reference TRBV7-9 and TRBJ2-7, is DTGVSQNPRHKITKRGQNVTFRCDPISEHNRLYWYRQTLGQGPEFLTYFQNEAQLEKSRLLSDRFSAERPKGSFSTLEIQRTEQGDSAMYLCASSSGTGDYEQYFGPGTRLTVT.

This chain connects TRBV5-1 to TRBJ2-5; D remains unclear. This CDR3 spans 13 amino acids. CDR1 and CDR2 (germline): SGHRS, YFSETQ. With 4 bases removed from V and 1 base from J, the gap between germline ends came to 8 bases. Here the CDR3 DNA reads TGCGCCAGCAGCCCTGCTAGCCAAGAGACCCAGTACTTC. This encodes CASSPASQETQYF.

The chain couples TRBV11-2 to TRBJ2-3; D is possibly TRBD1 (6 bases). The ends were cut back, 5 bases at V and 1 base at J, with 13 bases in the middle. Germline V gene sequence: CDR1 SGHAT, CDR2 FQNNGV. The CDR3 covers 15 residues. CDR3 residues: CASSIFRGGTDTQYF. DNA for the CDR3: TGTGCCAGCAGCATCTTCAGGGGTGGCACAGATACGCAGTATTTT.

Worth noting for this clone: The sample contains more than one DNA sequence encoding this CDR3. The chain is built from TRBV19 and TRBJ1-2, with TRBD1 identical over 9 bases. This CDR3 has 13 amino acids. Unmatched junction bases numbered 6, after V lost 5 bases and J lost 8 bases. Germline CDR1 reads LNHDA; CDR2 reads SQIVND (reference sequence). In DNA, the CDR3 is TGTGCCAGTAGTCCGGGACAGGGACGCGGCTACACCTTC. This gives the protein CASSPGQGRGYTF.